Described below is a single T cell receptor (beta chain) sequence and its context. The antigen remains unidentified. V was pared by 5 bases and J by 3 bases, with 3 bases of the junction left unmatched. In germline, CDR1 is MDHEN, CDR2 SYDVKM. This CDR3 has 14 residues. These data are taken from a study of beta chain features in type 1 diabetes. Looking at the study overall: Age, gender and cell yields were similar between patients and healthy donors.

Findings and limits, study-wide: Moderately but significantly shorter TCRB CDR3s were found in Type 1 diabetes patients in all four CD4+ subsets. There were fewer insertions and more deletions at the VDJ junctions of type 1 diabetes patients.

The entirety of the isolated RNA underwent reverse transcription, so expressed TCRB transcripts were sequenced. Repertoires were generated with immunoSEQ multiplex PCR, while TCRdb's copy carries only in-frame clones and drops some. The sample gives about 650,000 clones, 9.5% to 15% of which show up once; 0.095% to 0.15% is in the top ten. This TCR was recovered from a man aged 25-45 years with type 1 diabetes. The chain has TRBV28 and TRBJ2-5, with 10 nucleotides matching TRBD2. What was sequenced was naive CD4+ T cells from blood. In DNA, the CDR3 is TGTGCCAGCAGTCCTGGACTAGCGGAAGAGACCCAGTACTTC. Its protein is CASSPGLAEETQYF.